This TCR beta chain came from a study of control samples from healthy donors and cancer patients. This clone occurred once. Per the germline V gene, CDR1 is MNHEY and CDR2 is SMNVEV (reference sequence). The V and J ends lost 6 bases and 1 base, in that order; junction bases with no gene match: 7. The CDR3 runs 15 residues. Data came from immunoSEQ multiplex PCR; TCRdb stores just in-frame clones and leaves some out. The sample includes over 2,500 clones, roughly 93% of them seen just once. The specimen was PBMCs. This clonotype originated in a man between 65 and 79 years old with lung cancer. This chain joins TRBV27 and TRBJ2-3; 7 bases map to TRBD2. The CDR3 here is CASRTGGLGTDTQYF. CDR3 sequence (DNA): TGTGCCAGCAGAACGGGGGGTTTAGGCACAGATACGCAGTATTTT.